This T cell receptor beta chain originates from a study of T-cell reconstitution after alpha-beta-depleted transplantation in children. This clonotype was detected only a few times. This sample's TCRbeta library carried unique molecular identifier barcodes. TCRdb re-called the PCR reads with MiXCR, one entry per CDR3 protein. The sample records more than 450,000 distinct CDR3 sequences, around 18% being singletons. The CDR3 is 16 residues long. V was pared by 8 bases and J by 5 bases, with 15 bases of the junction left unmatched. Germline-derived CDR1 and CDR2 are SGHDT and YYEEEE. The chain carries TRBV5-6 and TRBJ1-1, with 10 bases fitting TRBD1. The TCR sequence derives from a human donor who donated a stem cell graft to a child with acute lymphoblastic leukemia. The sample in question was PBMCs from the stem cell graft donor, obtained from the stem cell graft. Here the CDR3 reads CASLPGTGVLSTEAFF. As DNA, the CDR3 is TGTGCCAGTTTGCCGGGGACAGGGGTCCTGTCGACTGAAGCTTTCTTT.